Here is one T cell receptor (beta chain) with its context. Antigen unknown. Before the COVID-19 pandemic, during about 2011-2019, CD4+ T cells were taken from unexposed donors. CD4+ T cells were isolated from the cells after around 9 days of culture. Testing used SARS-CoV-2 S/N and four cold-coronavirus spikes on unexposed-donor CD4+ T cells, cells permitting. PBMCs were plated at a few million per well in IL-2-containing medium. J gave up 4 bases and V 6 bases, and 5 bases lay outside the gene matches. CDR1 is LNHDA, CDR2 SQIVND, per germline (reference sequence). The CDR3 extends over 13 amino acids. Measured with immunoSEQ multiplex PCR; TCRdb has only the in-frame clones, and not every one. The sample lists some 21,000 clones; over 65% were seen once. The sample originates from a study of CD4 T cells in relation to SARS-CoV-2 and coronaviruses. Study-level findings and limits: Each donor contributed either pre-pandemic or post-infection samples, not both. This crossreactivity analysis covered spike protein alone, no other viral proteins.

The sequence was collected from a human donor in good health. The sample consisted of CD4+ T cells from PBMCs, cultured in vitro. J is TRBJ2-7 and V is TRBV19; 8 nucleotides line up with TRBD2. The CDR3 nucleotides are TGTGCCAGTAGCGAACTAGCGGCTTACGAGCAGTACTTC. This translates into CASSELAAYEQYF.